The 20 T cell receptor beta chains given below trace back to one sample, sequenced in a study of somatic mutations in cytotoxic T cells in rheumatoid arthritis. The repertoire was sequenced with immunoSEQ multiplex PCR; TCRdb's copy has only in-frame clones and lacks some. The sample consists of 25,000 to 35,000 clones, more than 75% of them appearing once. The source material was CD8+ T cells sorted from blood. All receptors derive from an adult with rheumatoid arthritis.

This clone was found a few times. The genes are TRBV4-3 and TRBJ2-1; 8 positions match TRBD1. In germline, CDR1 is LGHNA, CDR2 YSLEER. The CDR3 is 16 residues long. J was trimmed by 2 bases and V by 4 bases; bases with no gene match: 7. The DNA of the CDR3 is TGCGCCAGCAGCCCCCGGCCAGGGGGCGCCTACAATGAGCAGTTCTTC. It encodes CASSPRPGGAYNEQFF.

This rearrangement joins TRBV4-3 to TRBJ1-2, with a possible D match to TRBD1 (5 bases). Trimming left V 1 base short and J 2 bases short, with 11 bases between. The CDR3 consists of 15 residues. Germline CDR1 reads LGHNA; CDR2 reads YSLEER. The CDR3, as DNA: TGCGCCAGCAGCCAAGGCTGGACAAGCAACTATGGCTACACCTTC. Its translation is CASSQGWTSNYGYTF.

The V call is TRBV30, the J call TRBJ2-1, with a tentative D call TRBD2 (5 bases). V was shortened by 6 bases and J by 2 bases, with 17 bases between the two germline ends. CDR3 length equals 15 residues. Germline V CDR1 and CDR2: GTSNPN, SVGIG (reference sequence). CDR3 region: CACDGGRAPYNEQFF. For the CDR3, the DNA is TGTGCCTGTGACGGAGGTCGCGCGCCCTACAATGAGCAGTTCTTC.

The chain recombines TRBV4-1 with TRBJ1-1, with 7 bases lining up with TRBD1. Germline V gene lookup returns CDR1 MGHRA and CDR2 YSYEKL. This CDR3 spans 17 amino acids. With 1 base clipped from V and 4 bases from J, the junction kept 12 bases outside the gene matches. The CDR3 is CASSQVTGASRLTEAFF. The CDR3 DNA sequence: TGCGCCAGCAGCCAAGTTACAGGGGCTTCCCGTCTCACTGAAGCTTTCTTT.

The V call is TRBV15, the J call TRBJ2-1; D uncertain. CDR1 and CDR2 (germline): LNHNV, YYDKDF (reference sequence). V lost 8 bases to trimming and J lost 4 bases, with 15 bases between them. The CDR3 is 14 residues long. For the CDR3, the DNA is TGTGCCACCGGGGATAACCCCCCATACAATGAGCAGTTCTTC. Translation: CATGDNPPYNEQFF.

The V and J genes are TRBV30 and TRBJ2-5; D may be TRBD1 (5 bases). The V and J ends lost 3 bases and 4 bases respectively, with 12 bases between them. Germline V gives CDR1 GTSNPN, CDR2 SVGIG (reference sequence). This CDR3 has 13 amino acids. CDR3 in amino acids: CAWRDAGPETQYF. The CDR3 DNA reads as TGTGCCTGGAGAGACGCAGGGCCAGAGACCCAGTACTTC.

The rearrangement links TRBV10-1 to TRBJ1-3; D gene unclear. From germline, CDR1 is WNHNN and CDR2 SYGVQD (reference sequence). V was cut by 4 bases and J by 0 bases, with 10 bases left in between. The CDR3 is made up of 15 amino acids. CDR3 sequence reads: CASSGSEASGNTIYF. CDR3 coding DNA: TGCGCCAGCAGTGGGTCGGAAGCCTCTGGAAACACCATATATTTT.

This chain links TRBV5-6 with TRBJ2-2; D unclear. V dropped 3 bases and J dropped 4 bases, with 16 bases sitting between them. The CDR3 is 16 residues long. Germline V gene sequence: CDR1 SGHDT, CDR2 YYEEEE. In nucleotides, the CDR3 is TGTGCCAGCAGCTGGACCGGCGAATCGAGCACCGGGGAGCTGTTTTTT. It translates to CASSWTGESSTGELFF.

The V and J genes are TRBV6-5 and TRBJ2-6; D is possibly TRBD1 (5 bases). Trimming pared 5 bases from V and 0 bases from J, leaving 8 bases between. Germline CDR1 is MNHEY and CDR2 is SVGAGI. This CDR3 has 15 amino acids. CDR3 residues: CASSPRVSGANVLTF. CDR3 sequence (DNA): TGTGCCAGCAGTCCCAGGGTCTCTGGGGCCAACGTCCTGACTTTC.

This rearrangement joins TRBV7-8 to TRBJ2-2, with D possibly being TRBD1 or TRBD2 (5 bases each). This CDR3 comprises 14 residues. Trimming stripped 4 bases from V and 8 bases from J, with 14 bases between. From germline, CDR1 is SGHVS and CDR2 FQNEAQ. CDR3 coding DNA: TGTGCCAGCAGCTCATCAATGGGGGTGGGGGAGCTGTTTTTT. Protein product: CASSSSMGVGELFF.

This clone occurred once. The chain recombines TRBV7-9 with TRBJ2-5; D gene uncertain. V lost 5 bases to trimming and J lost 4 bases, with 8 bases between them. Germline CDR1 reads SEHNR; CDR2 reads FQNEAQ (reference sequence). This CDR3 is 12 amino acids long. CDR3 residues: CASSRPRETQYF. CDR3 nucleotide sequence: TGTGCCAGCAGCAGACCTAGAGAGACCCAGTACTTC.

The chain links TRBV27 to TRBJ2-1; TRBD1 agrees at 8 bases. V was pared by 1 base and J by 9 bases, with 5 bases of the junction left unmatched. Germline V gene data show CDR1 as MNHEY and CDR2 as SMNVEV (reference sequence). The CDR3 extends over 14 amino acids. Here the CDR3 DNA reads TGTGCCAGCAGTTTATACCAGGGGGCGATTGAGCAGTTCTTC. This sequence encodes CASSLYQGAIEQFF.

The chain employs TRBV6-5 and TRBJ1-2, with D maybe TRBD1 (6 bases). Germline CDR1 is MNHEY and CDR2 is SVGAGI. CDR3 length: 14 amino acids. V lost 6 bases and J lost 8, with 19 bases in between. DNA for the CDR3: TGTGCCAGCAGACCCGGGACACCCTCGAAAGGCTACACCTTC. This gives the protein CASRPGTPSKGYTF.

The chain employs TRBV2 and TRBJ1-6; 8 nucleotides match TRBD1. This CDR3 contains 14 residues. The trim removed 2 bases at V and 10 bases at J, leaving 4 bases unmatched. Germline V gene data show CDR1 as SNHLY and CDR2 as FYNNEI. The CDR3 sequence: CASSERTGRSPLHF. The CDR3 coding sequence is TGTGCCAGCAGTGAAAGGACAGGGAGATCACCCCTCCACTTT.

The chain recombines TRBV4-2 with TRBJ1-2, with D perhaps matching TRBD1 (6 bases). The CDR3 length is 15 residues. In germline, CDR1 is LGHNA, CDR2 YNFKEQ. Between the trimmed V and J ends, which lost 2 bases and 5 bases, there was a span of 15 bases. CDR3 in DNA: TGTGCCAGCAGCCAACCGGGACATACCGAGTATGGCTACACCTTC. It translates to CASSQPGHTEYGYTF.

This chain joins TRBV12-5 and TRBJ2-7; 10 nucleotides align to TRBD1. In germline, CDR1 is LGHNT, CDR2 FRNRAP. The CDR3 loop spans 16 amino acids. Losses at the gene ends were 5 bases for V and 6 bases for J; bases not matched to a gene: 13. The CDR3 loop reads CASGLEPGQGRREQYF. CDR3 bases: TGTGCTAGTGGTCTCGAACCGGGACAGGGGAGACGCGAGCAGTACTTC.

This chain links TRBV14 with TRBJ2-5; D unresolved. The V and J ends lost 3 bases and 5 bases respectively, with 16 bases between them. Germline CDR1 is SGHDN and CDR2 is FVKESK. This CDR3 region has 15 residues. The CDR3 is CASSQGLRSRETQYF. CDR3 bases: TGTGCCAGCAGCCAGGGCTTAAGGTCCCGCGAGACCCAGTACTTC.

The rearrangement uses TRBV7-6 and TRBJ2-1; the D gene could be TRBD1 or TRBD2 (5 bases each). The length of the CDR3 is 15 residues. V was shortened by 1 base and J by 2 bases, with 9 bases between the two germline ends. Germline CDR1 reads SGHVS; CDR2 reads FNYEAQ. The DNA of the CDR3 is TGTGCCAGCAGCTTAGGGGGACCCCCCTACAATGAGCAGTTCTTC. Protein product: CASSLGGPPYNEQFF.

The rearrangement joins TRBV7-6 to TRBJ1-4, with D possibly matching TRBD1 (6 bases). Trimming took off 5 bases at V and 8 bases at J, with 12 bases between the two ends. The CDR3 extends over 13 amino acids. Per germline, CDR1 SGHVS and CDR2 FNYEAQ. CDR3 residues: CASSPRDNEKLFF. CDR3 nucleotides: TGTGCCAGCAGCCCCCGGGACAACGAAAAACTGTTTTTT.

CDR3 nucleotides: TGTGCCAGCAAACCCGGTCGGAGCTACAATGAGCAGTTCTTC. Protein: CASKPGRSYNEQFF. This sequence joins TRBV28 and TRBJ2-1; D is ambiguous. Trimming shortened V by 7 bases and J by 3 bases, and 13 bases separated the two germline ends. CDR3 size: 14 residues. Germline V CDR1 and CDR2: MDHEN, SYDVKM. The full variable domain, in which reference TRBV28 and TRBJ2-1 provide the parts outside the CDR3, is DVKVTQSSRYLVKRTGEKVFLECVQDMDHENMFWYRQDPGLGLRLIYFSYDVKMKEKGDIPEGYSVSREKKERFSLILESASTNQTSMYLCASKPGRSYNEQFFGPGTRLTVL.